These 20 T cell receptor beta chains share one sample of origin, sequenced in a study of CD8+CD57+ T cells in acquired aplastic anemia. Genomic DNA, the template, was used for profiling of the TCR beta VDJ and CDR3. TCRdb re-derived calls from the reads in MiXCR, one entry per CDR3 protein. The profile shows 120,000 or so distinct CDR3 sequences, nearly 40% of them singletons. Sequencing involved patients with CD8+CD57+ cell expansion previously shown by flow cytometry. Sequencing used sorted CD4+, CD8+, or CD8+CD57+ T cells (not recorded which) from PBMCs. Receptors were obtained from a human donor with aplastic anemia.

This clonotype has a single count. In nucleotides, the CDR3 is TGCAGTGCTAGACAGGGGGCAAAGACTGAAGCTTTCTTT. It yields the protein CSARQGAKTEAFF. The rearrangement uses TRBV20-1 and TRBJ1-1; 8 bases map to TRBD1. The CDR3 consists of 13 residues. The V and J ends lost 2 bases and 5 bases, in that order; junction bases with no gene match: 4. CDR1 and CDR2 (germline): DFQATT, SNEGSKA (reference sequence).

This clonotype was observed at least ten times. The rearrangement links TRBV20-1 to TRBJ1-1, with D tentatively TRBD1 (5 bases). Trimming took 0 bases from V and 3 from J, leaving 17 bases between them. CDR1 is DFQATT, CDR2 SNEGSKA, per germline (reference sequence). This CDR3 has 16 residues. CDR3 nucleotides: TGCAGTGCTAGAGATTCGAAGGCAGGGTTTGACACTGAAGCTTTCTTT. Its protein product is CSARDSKAGFDTEAFF.

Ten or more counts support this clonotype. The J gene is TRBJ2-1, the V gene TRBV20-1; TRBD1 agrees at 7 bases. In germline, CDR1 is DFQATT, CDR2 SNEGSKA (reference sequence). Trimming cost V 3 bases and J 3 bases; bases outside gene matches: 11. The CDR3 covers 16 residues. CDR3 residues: CSASRTSGTDYNEQFF. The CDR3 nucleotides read TGCAGTGCTAGTAGGACATCCGGGACAGACTACAATGAGCAGTTCTTC.

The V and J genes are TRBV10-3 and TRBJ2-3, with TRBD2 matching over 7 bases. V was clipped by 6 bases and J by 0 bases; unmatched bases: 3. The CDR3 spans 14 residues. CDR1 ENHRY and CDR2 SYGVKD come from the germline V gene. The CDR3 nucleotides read TGTGCCATCAGGGGGGGGGTTAGCACAGATACGCAGTATTTT. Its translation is CAIRGGVSTDTQYF.

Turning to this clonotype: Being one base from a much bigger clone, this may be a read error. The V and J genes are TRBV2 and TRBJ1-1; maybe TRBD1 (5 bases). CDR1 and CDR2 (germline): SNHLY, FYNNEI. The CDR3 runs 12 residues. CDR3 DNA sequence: TGTGCCAGCAGTTGGGGGAACACTGAAGCTTCCTTT. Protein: CASSWGNTEASF.

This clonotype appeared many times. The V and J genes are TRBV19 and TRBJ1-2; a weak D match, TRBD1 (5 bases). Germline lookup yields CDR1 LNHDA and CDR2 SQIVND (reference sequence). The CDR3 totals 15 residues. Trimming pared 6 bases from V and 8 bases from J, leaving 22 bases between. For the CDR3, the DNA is TGTGCCAGTAGCCGCCGGGGCCCTGAGGAGCTAGGCTACACCTTC. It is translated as CASSRRGPEELGYTF.

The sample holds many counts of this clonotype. CDR3 nucleotides: TGCAGTGCTCAAGTTAGGGTGAATGAAAAACTGTTTTTT. Its protein is CSAQVRVNEKLFF. The rearrangement links TRBV20-1 to TRBJ1-4, with no clear D. The V and J ends lost 5 bases and 5 bases respectively, with 12 bases between them. The CDR3 sequence is 13 residues long. Germline lookup yields CDR1 DFQATT and CDR2 SNEGSKA (reference sequence).

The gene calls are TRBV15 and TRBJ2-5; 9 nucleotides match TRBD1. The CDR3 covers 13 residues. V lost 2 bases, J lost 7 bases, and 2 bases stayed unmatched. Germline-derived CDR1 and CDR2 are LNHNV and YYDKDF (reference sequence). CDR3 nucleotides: TGTGCCACCAGCAGACCGGGACAGGGGACCCAGTACTTC. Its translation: CATSRPGQGTQYF.

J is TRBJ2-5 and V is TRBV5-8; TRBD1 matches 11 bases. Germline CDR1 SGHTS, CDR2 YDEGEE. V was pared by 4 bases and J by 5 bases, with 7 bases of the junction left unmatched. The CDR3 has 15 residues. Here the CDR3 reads CASSPDRGQVETQYF. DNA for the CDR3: TGTGCCAGCAGCCCGGACAGGGGGCAAGTTGAGACCCAGTACTTC. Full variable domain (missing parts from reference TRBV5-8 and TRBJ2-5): EAGVTQSPTHLIKTRGQQATLRCSPISGHTSVYWYQQALGLGLQFLLWYDEGEERNRGNFPPRFSGRQFPNYSSELNVNALELEDSALYLCASSPDRGQVETQYFGPGTRLLVL.

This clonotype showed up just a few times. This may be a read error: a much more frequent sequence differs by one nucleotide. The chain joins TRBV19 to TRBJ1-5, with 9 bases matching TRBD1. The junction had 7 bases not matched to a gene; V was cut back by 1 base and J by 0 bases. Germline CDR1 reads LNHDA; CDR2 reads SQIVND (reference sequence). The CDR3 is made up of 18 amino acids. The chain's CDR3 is CASSIGRRQGVSNQPQHF. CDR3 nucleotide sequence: TGTGCCAGTAGTATAGGCCGGCGACAGGGGGTTAGCAATCAGCCCCAGCATTTT.

This chain's CDR3 is CASTSRTGSNQPQHF. CDR3 DNA: TGTGCCAGCACCTCAAGGACAGGTAGCAATCAGCCCCAGCATTTT. The rearrangement uses TRBV7-2 and TRBJ1-5; TRBD1 agrees at 7 bases. V was pared by 7 bases and J by 0 bases, with 6 bases of the junction left unmatched. Germline CDR1 SGHTA, CDR2 FQGNSA. This CDR3 is built from 15 residues.

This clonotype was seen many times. Here the CDR3 reads CASSLSLDTQYF. The CDR3 nucleotides read TGCGCCAGCAGCTTAAGTCTAGATACGCAGTATTTT. The chain carries TRBV5-1 and TRBJ2-3, with D unclear. V lost 2 bases and J lost 5, with 6 bases in between. Germline values: CDR1 SGHRS, CDR2 YFSETQ. The length of the CDR3 is 12 residues.

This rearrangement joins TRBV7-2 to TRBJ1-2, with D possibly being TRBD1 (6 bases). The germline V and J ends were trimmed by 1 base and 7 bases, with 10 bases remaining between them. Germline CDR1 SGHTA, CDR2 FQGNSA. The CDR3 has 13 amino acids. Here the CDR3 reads CASSLGAQGGYTF. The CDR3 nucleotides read TGTGCCAGCAGCTTAGGGGCACAGGGTGGCTACACCTTC.

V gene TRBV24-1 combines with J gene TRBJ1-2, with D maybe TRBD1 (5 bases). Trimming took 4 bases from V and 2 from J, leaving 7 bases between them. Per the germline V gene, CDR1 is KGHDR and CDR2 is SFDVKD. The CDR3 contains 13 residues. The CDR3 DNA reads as TGTGCCACCAGTGAGAGACAGAACTATGGCTACACCTTC. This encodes CATSERQNYGYTF.

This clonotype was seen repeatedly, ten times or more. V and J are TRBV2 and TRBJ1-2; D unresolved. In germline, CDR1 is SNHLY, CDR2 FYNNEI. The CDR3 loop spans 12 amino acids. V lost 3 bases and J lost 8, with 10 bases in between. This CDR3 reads CASSDPTGGYTF. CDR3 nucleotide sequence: TGTGCCAGCAGTGACCCTACTGGGGGCTACACCTTC.

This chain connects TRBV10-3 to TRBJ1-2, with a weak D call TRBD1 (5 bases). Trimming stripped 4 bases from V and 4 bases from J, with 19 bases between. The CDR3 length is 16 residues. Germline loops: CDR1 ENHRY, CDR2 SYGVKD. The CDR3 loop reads CAISGTPGGISYGYTF. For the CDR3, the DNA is TGTGCCATCAGTGGAACCCCGGGGGGAATTAGCTATGGCTACACCTTC.

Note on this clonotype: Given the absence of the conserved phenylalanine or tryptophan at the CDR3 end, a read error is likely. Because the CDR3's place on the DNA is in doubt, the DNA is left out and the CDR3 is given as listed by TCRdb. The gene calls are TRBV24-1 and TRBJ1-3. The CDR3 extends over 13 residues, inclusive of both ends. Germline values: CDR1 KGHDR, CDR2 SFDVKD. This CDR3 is CATSDPSGNTIHL.

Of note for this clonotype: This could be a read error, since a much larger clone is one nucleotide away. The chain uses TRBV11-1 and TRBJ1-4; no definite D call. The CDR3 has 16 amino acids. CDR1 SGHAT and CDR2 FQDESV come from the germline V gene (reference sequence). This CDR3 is CASSSSGRTNNERLFF. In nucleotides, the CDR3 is TGTGCCAGCAGCTCGTCCGGCAGGACGAATAATGAAAGACTGTTTTTT.

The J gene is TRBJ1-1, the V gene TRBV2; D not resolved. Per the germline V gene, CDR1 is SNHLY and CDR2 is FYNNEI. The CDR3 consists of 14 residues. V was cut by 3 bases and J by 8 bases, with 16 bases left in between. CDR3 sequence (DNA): TGTGCCAGCAGTGATATCGACGATCGGAGCGAAGCTTTCTTT. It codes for CASSDIDDRSEAFF. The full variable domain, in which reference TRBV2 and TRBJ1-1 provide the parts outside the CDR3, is EPEVTQTPSHQVTQMGQEVILRCVPISNHLYFYWYRQILGQKVEFLVSFYNNEISEKSEIFDDQFSVERPDGSNFTLKIRSTKLEDSAMYFCASSDIDDRSEAFFGQGTRLTVV.

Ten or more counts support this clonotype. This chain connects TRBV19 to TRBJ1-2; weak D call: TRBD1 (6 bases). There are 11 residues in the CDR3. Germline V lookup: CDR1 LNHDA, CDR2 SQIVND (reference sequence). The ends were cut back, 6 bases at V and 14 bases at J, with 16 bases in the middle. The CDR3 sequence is CASSPGASRTF. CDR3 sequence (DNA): TGTGCCAGTAGCCCGGGGGCCTCGAGAACCTTC.